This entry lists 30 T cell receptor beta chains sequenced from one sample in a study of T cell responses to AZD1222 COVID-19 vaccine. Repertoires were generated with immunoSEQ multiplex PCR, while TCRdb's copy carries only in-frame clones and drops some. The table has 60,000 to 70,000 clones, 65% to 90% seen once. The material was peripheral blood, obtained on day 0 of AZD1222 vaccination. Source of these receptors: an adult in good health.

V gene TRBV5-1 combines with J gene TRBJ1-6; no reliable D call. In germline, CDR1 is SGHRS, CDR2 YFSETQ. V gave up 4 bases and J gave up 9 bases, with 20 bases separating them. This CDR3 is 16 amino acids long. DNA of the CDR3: TGCGCCAGCAGCAGCGGTTACAGCGGCCTGCTTTCACCCCTCCACTTT. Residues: CASSSGYSGLLSPLHF.

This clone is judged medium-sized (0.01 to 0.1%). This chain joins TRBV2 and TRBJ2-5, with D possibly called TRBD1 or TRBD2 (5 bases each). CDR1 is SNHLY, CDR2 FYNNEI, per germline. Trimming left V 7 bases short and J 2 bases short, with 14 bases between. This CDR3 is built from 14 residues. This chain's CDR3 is CASIPLGVQETQYF. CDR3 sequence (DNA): TGTGCCAGCATCCCTTTGGGGGTTCAAGAGACCCAGTACTTC.

CDR3 DNA: TGTGCCAGCAGGACAGGGATGGGGAACAATGAGCAGTTCTTC. Translating gives CASRTGMGNNEQFF. The chain employs TRBV7-8 and TRBJ2-1; 7 nucleotides line up with TRBD1. Germline lookup yields CDR1 SGHVS and CDR2 FQNEAQ. V shed 6 bases, J shed 5 bases, and the junction held 7 bases outside the gene matches. This CDR3 contains 14 residues.

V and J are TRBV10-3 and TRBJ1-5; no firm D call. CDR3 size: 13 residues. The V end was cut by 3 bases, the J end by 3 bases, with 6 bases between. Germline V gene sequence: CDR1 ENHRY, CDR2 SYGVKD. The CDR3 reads CAISEQLNQPQHF. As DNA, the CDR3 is TGTGCCATCAGTGAACAGCTCAATCAGCCCCAGCATTTT.

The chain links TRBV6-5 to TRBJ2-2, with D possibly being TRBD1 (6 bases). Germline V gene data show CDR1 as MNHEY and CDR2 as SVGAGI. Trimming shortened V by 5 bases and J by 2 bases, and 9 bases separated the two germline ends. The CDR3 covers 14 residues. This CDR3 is CASSRQVNTGELFF. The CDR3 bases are TGTGCCAGCAGTAGACAGGTCAACACCGGGGAGCTGTTTTTT.

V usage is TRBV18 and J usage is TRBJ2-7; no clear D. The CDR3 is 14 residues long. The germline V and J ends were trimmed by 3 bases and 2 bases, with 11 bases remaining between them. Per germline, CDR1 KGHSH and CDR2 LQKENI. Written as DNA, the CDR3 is TGTGCCAGCTCACCGGAGACGGAAGCCTACGAGCAGTACTTC. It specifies CASSPETEAYEQYF.

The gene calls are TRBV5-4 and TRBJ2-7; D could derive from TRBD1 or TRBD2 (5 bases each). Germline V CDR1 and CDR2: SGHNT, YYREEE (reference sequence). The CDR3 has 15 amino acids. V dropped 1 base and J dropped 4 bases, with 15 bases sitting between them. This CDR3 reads CASSLLPGSGYEQYF. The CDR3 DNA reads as TGTGCCAGCAGCTTGTTACCAGGGAGTGGTTACGAGCAGTACTTC.

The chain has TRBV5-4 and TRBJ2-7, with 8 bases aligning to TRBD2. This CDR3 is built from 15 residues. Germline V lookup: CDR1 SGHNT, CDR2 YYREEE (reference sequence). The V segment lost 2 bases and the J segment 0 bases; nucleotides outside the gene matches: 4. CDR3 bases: TGTGCCAGCAGCTTAAGCGGGGGACTCTCCTACGAGCAGTACTTC. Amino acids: CASSLSGGLSYEQYF.

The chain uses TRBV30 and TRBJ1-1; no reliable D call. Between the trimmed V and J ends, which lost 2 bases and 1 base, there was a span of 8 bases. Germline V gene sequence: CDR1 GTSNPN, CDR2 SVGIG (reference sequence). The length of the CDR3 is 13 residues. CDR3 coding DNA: TGTGCCTGGAGTACACAGCGGAACACTGAAGCTTTCTTT. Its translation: CAWSTQRNTEAFF.

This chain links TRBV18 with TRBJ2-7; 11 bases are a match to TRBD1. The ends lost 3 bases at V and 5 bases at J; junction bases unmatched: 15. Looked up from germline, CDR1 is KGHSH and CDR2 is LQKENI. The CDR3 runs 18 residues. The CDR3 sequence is CASSPGTGTGGSLHEQYF. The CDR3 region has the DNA TGTGCCAGCTCACCCGGAACCGGGACAGGGGGTTCGTTACACGAGCAGTACTTC.

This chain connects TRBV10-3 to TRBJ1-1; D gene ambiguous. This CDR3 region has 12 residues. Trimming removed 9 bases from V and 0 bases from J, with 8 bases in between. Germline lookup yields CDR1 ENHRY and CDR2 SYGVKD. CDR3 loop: CAIKAVNTEAFF. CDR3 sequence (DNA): TGTGCCATTAAAGCAGTGAACACTGAAGCTTTCTTT.

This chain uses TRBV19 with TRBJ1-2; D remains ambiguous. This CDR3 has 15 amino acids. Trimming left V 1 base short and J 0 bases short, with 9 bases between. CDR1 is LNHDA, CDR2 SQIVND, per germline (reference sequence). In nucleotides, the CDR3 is TGTGCCAGTAGTATAGGGCCAGTCCCTAACTATGGCTACACCTTC. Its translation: CASSIGPVPNYGYTF.

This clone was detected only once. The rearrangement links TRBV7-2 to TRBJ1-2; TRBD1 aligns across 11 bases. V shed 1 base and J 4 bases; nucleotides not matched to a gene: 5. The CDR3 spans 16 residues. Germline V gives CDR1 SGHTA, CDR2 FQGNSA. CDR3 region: CASSLGRTGGAYGYTF. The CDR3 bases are TGTGCCAGCAGCTTAGGGCGGACAGGGGGCGCCTATGGCTACACCTTC.

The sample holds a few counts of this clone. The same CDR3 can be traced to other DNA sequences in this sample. CDR3 DNA sequence: TGTGCCAGCAGCTTGGGGGGGTCACCCCTCCACTTT. This codes for CASSLGGSPLHF. J is TRBJ1-6 and V is TRBV11-3; D perhaps matches TRBD1 (5 bases). Trimming took 3 bases from V and 10 from J, leaving 7 bases between them. The V gene's germline CDR1 is SGHNT and CDR2 YENEEA. The CDR3 sequence is 12 residues long.

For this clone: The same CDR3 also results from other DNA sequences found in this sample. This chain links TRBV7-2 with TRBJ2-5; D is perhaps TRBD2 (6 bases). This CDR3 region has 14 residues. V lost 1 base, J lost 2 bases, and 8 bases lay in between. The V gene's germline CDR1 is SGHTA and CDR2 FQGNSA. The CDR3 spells CASSLGGGQETQYF. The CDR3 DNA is TGTGCCAGCAGCTTAGGTGGGGGGCAAGAGACCCAGTACTTC.

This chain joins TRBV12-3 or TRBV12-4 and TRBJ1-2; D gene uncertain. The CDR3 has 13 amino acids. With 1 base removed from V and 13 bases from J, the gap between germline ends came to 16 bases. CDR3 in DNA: TGTGCCAGCAGTTTAGGTAGCGGGGTAACGGGCACCTTC. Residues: CASSLGSGVTGTF.

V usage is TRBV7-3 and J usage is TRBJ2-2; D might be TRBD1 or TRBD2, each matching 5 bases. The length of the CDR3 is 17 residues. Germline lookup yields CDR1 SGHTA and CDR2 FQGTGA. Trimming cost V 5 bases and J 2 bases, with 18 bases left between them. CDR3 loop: CASSIKAGTPNTGELFF. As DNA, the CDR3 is TGTGCCAGCAGCATTAAGGCCGGGACCCCAAACACCGGGGAGCTGTTTTTT.

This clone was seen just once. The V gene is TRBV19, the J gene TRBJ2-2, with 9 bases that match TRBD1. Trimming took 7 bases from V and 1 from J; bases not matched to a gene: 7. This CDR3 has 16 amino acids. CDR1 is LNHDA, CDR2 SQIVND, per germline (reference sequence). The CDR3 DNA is TGTGCCAGTACGCGTTTGGGACAGGGGAACACCGGGGAGCTGTTTTTT. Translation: CASTRLGQGNTGELFF. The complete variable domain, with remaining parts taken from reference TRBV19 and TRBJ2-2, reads DGGITQSPKYLFRKEGQNVTLSCEQNLNHDAMYWYRQDPGQGLRLIYYSQIVNDFQKGDIAEGYSVSREKKESFPLTVTSAQKNPTAFYLCASTRLGQGNTGELFFGEGSRLTVL.

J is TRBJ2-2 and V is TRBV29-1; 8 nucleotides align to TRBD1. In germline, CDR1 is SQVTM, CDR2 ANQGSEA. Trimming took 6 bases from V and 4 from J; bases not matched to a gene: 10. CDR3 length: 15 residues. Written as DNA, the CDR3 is TGCAGCGTCACCGGGACAGGAGGAAGCACCGGGGAGCTGTTTTTT. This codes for CSVTGTGGSTGELFF.

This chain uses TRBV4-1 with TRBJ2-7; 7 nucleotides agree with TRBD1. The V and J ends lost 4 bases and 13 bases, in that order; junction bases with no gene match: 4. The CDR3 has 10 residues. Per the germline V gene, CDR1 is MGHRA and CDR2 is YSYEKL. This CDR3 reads CASSRRQGYF. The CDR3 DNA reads TGCGCCAGCAGCCGCAGACAGGGATACTTC.

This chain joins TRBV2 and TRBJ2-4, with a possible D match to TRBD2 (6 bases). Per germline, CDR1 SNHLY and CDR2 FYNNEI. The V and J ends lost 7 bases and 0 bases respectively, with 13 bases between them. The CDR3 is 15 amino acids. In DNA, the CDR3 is TGTGCCAGCAAGGGGCTGGGACTAGCCAAAAACATTCAGTACTTC. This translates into CASKGLGLAKNIQYF.

This CDR3 reads CASSDRDREAFF. CDR3 DNA sequence: TGTGCCAGTAGTGACCGGGACAGGGAGGCTTTCTTT. The rearrangement links TRBV19 to TRBJ1-1; 9 nucleotides match TRBD1. After removal of 5 bases from V and 11 bases from J, the junction contained 6 bases not matched to a gene. The CDR3 consists of 12 residues. Germline V CDR1 and CDR2: LNHDA, SQIVND (reference sequence).

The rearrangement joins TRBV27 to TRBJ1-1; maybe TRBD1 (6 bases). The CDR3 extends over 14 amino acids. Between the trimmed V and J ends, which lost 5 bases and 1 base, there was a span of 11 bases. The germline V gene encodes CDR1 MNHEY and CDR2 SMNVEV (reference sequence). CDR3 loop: CASSMTGENTEAFF. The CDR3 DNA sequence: TGTGCCAGCAGTATGACAGGCGAGAACACTGAAGCTTTCTTT.

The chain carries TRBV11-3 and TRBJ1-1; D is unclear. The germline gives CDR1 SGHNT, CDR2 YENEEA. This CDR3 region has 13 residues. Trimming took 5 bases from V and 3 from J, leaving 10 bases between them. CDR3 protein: CASSTYSDTEAFF. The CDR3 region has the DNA TGTGCCAGCAGCACCTATTCCGACACTGAAGCTTTCTTT.

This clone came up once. Written as DNA, the CDR3 is TGTGCCAGCAGCTCGGGCCCTGATCACGAAAAACTGTTTTTT. Translating gives CASSSGPDHEKLFF. The chain is built from TRBV7-9 and TRBJ1-4; D is unclear. Per the germline V gene, CDR1 is SEHNR and CDR2 is FQNEAQ (reference sequence). This CDR3 is built from 14 residues. The V and J ends lost 4 bases and 8 bases respectively, with 14 bases between them.

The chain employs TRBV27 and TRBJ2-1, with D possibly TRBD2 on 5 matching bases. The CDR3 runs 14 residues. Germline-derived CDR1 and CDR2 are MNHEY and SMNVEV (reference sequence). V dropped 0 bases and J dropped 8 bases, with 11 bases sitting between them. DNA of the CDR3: TGTGCCAGCAGTTTATCGATGACCGGGGATGAGCAGTTCTTC. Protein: CASSLSMTGDEQFF.

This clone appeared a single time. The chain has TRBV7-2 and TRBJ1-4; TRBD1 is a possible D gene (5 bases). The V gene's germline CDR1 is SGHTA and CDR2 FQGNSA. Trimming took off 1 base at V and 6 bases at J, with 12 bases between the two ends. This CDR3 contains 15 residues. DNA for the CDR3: TGTGCCAGCAGCTTAGGTGTCGGGGGATATGAAAAACTGTTTTTT. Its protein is CASSLGVGGYEKLFF.

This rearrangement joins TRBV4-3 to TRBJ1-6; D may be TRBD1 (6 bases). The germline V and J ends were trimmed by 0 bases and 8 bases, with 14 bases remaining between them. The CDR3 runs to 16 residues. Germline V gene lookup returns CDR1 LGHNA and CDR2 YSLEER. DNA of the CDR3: TGCGCCAGCAGCCAAGATTGGGGGCAGGAGCATTCACCCCTCCACTTT. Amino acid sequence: CASSQDWGQEHSPLHF.

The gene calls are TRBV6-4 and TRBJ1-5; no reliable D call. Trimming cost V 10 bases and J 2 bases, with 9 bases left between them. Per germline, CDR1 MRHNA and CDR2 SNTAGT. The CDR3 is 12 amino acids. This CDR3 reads CAKDGRNQPQHF. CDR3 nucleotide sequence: TGTGCCAAAGACGGACGCAATCAGCCCCAGCATTTT.

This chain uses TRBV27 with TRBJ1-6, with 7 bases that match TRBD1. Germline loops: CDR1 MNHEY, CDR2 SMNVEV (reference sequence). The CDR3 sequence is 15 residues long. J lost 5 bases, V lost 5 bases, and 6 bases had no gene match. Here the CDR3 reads CASSPRDRDNSPLHF. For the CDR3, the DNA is TGTGCCAGCAGTCCGCGGGACAGAGATAATTCACCCCTCCACTTT.